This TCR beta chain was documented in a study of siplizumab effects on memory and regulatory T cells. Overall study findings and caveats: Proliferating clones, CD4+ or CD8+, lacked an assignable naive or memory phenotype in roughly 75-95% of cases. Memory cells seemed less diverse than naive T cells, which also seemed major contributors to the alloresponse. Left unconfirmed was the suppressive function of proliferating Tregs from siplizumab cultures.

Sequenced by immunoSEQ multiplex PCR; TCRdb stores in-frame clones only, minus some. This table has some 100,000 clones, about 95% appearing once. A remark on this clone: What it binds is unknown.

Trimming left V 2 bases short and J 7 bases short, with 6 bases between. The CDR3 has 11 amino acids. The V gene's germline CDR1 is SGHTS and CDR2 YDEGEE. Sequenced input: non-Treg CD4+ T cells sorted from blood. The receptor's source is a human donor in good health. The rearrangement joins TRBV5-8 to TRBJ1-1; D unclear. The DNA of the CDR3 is TGTGCCAGCAGCTTTGCGAATGAAGCTTTCTTT. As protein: CASSFANEAFF.